The sequence of this T cell receptor (beta chain) was determined in a study of cytomegalovirus exposure and HLA in healthy donors. Details on this clone: The antigen remains undetermined.

Study-level points and caveats: Several of the most significant clusters were apparently associated with common viral pathogens in a later analysis. Across donors, presence/absence analyses took sequencing depth to be roughly uniform.

In the PCR, 60 Vbeta and 13 Jbeta primers were used. The authors' processing: Unique TCR beta chains numbered approximately 80 million in a later analysis, with roughly 9.9 million shared. Sequencing used immunoSEQ multiplex PCR; TCRdb keeps in-frame clones, though not all of them. The V and J calls and the clone size are those of that table, but D and trimming were determined from the DNA. The sample lists about 150,000 clones; 70% to 85% were seen once. The material sequenced was PBMCs. The TCR comes from a man aged 40-55 years in good health and CMV-seronegative.

The CDR3 protein is CASSAEDNLGQPQHF. The CDR3 DNA reads as TGTGCCAGCAGCGCAGAGGACAATCTGGGCCAGCCCCAGCATTTT. This sequence joins TRBV7-9 and TRBJ1-5; possible D gene TRBD1, 5 bases. Germline V gene lookup returns CDR1 SEHNR and CDR2 FQNEAQ (reference sequence). The CDR3 is made up of 15 amino acids. V was pared by 5 bases and J by 7 bases, with 18 bases between. The full variable domain, its missing parts supplied by reference TRBV7-9 and TRBJ1-5, is DTGVSQNPRHKITKRGQNVTFRCDPISEHNRLYWYRQTLGQGPEFLTYFQNEAQLEKSRLLSDRFSAERPKGSFSTLEIQRTEQGDSAMYLCASSAEDNLGQPQHFGDGTRLSIL.